This T cell receptor (beta chain) was recorded in a study of blood T cells in healthy people across ages. Study-level findings and limits: When set beside aged donors, long-lived donors presented more naive CD4+ cells and higher diversity.

The use of a sample-barcoded 5' primer and a J-beta primer mix characterized a second PCR of roughly 6 to 11 cycles. MiXCR was run by TCRdb on the 5' RACE reads, yielding one entry per CDR3 protein. The sample yields around 1,000,000 distinct CDR3 sequences, roughly a quarter seen once. Per-sample PBMC isolation yielded at least 6.5 million cells. The CDR3 sequence is 16 residues long. Trimming at V came to 3 bases and at J to 7 bases, leaving 9 bases not matched to a gene. The germline CDR1 and CDR2 sequences are SEHNR and FQNEAQ (reference sequence). For this clonotype: Its antigen remains unidentified.

The same sample was also studied in work on T cells of mothers and their children. This second study says: Versus unrelated pairs, overlap was slightly higher in related mother-child pairs, without reaching significance.

What was sequenced was blood. This receptor was obtained from a girl aged 2 to 10 in good health. The chain is built from TRBV7-9 and TRBJ2-1; TRBD2 agrees at 10 bases. The CDR3 loop reads CASSFALGTSENEQFF. The DNA of the CDR3 is TGTGCCAGCAGCTTTGCTCTCGGGACTAGCGAGAATGAGCAGTTCTTC. The variable domain in full, with the rest retrieved from reference TRBV7-9 and TRBJ2-1, is DTGVSQNPRHKITKRGQNVTFRCDPISEHNRLYWYRQTLGQGPEFLTYFQNEAQLEKSRLLSDRFSAERPKGSFSTLEIQRTEQGDSAMYLCASSFALGTSENEQFFGPGTRLTVL.